These T cell receptor beta chains were read from a single sample in a study of shared clonotypes between healthy human individuals. The data were produced by immunoSEQ multiplex PCR, yet TCRdb's version contains in-frame clones alone and is incomplete. The data contain 490,000 or so clones, about 82% of them singletons. What was sequenced was PBMCs. The receptor set was obtained from a woman in her thirties or forties in good health. Some clones in this sample may be carry-over from other donors' samples. Each CDR3 is given with its conserved first and last residue. D genes are given only for firm matches. Clone size is not always given. Where it is, it says once, few, many or a class for expanded clones.

clone size	V gene	D gene	J gene	CDR3 protein	CDR3 DNA
.	TRBV7-2	.	TRBJ1-1	CASSRGYGNTEAFF	TGTGCCAGCAGCCGGGGGTACGGGAACACTGAAGCTTTCTTT
.	TRBV27	.	TRBJ2-1	CASSPHLAYNEQFF	TGTGCCAGCAGTCCTCACCTAGCGTACAATGAGCAGTTCTTC
few	TRBV5-5	.	TRBJ2-7	CASSLGGASSYEQYF	TGTGCCAGCAGCTTAGGCGGGGCGAGCTCCTACGAGCAGTACTTC
.	TRBV9	TRBD1	TRBJ2-5	CASSAQGPLEETQYF	TGTGCCAGCAGCGCACAGGGGCCCTTAGAAGAGACCCAGTACTTC
.	TRBV14	TRBD2	TRBJ2-1	CASSLGLAREQFF	TGTGCCAGCAGCCTTGGACTAGCGAGAGAGCAGTTCTTC
.	TRBV28	TRBD2	TRBJ2-7	CASSLSAGTSEDYEQYF	TGTGCCAGCAGTTTATCGGCTGGGACTAGCGAGGACTACGAGCAGTACTTC
.	TRBV7-2	TRBD1	TRBJ2-7	CASSYPPGTGAGEQYF	TGTGCCAGCAGCTACCCCCCCGGGACAGGGGCGGGCGAGCAGTACTTC
.	TRBV7-9	TRBD2	TRBJ2-5	CASSIGAAGETQYF	TGTGCCAGCAGCATTGGGGCAGCGGGGGAGACCCAGTACTTC
.	TRBV5-1	TRBD2	TRBJ2-7	CASSLLLAGGTDEQYF	TGCGCCAGCAGCTTACTACTGGCGGGAGGCACGGACGAGCAGTACTTC
many	TRBV18	TRBD1	TRBJ1-1	CASSPRQGGNTEAFF	TGTGCCAGCTCACCACGACAGGGAGGGAACACTGAAGCTTTCTTT
many	TRBV10-1	TRBD1	TRBJ2-2	CASSGQGPNTGELFF	TGCGCCAGCAGTGGACAGGGTCCGAACACCGGGGAGCTGTTTTTT
.	TRBV25-1	.	TRBJ1-5	CASRGSEGPDQPQHF	TGTGCCAGCAGGGGTTCGGAGGGGCCTGATCAGCCCCAGCATTTT
.	TRBV15	TRBD1	TRBJ2-7	CATSRDQGTASDEQYF	TGTGCCACCAGCAGAGATCAAGGGACAGCGAGCGACGAGCAGTACTTC
.	TRBV9	TRBD2	TRBJ2-3	CASSPLAGGPKTDTQYF	TGTGCCAGCAGCCCACTAGCGGGAGGGCCAAAAACGGATACGCAGTATTTT
few	TRBV2	TRBD2	TRBJ2-1	CASSDDVAGVTNEQFF	TGTGCCAGCAGTGACGACGTAGCGGGAGTAACCAATGAGCAGTTCTTC
.	TRBV5-4	.	TRBJ2-3	CASSFYTGGNPDTQYF	TGTGCCAGCAGCTTTTATACGGGCGGGAACCCAGATACGCAGTATTTT
once	TRBV10-3	.	TRBJ2-7	CAISESPKPPTGTPDYEQYF	TGTGCCATCAGTGAGTCCCCCAAACCTCCGACAGGTACCCCTGACTACGAGCAGTACTTC
.	TRBV7-3	TRBD2	TRBJ2-3	CASSIGGSKDTQYF	TGTGCCAGCAGTATTGGCGGGAGTAAAGATACGCAGTATTTT
.	TRBV29-1	TRBD2	TRBJ2-7	CSASTSGASYEQYF	TGCAGCGCTTCGACTAGCGGGGCATCCTACGAGCAGTACTTC
.	TRBV10-3	.	TRBJ2-7	CAMGGGGYEQYF	TGTGCCATGGGAGGAGGGGGCTACGAGCAGTACTTC
.	TRBV9	TRBD1	TRBJ2-7	CASSVGTGGGEQYF	TGTGCCAGCAGCGTAGGGACAGGGGGAGGCGAGCAGTACTTC
.	TRBV6-1	.	TRBJ2-7	CATVLYRALCWEQYF	TGTGCCACGGTTCTCTACAGGGCTTTGTGCTGGGAGCAGTACTTC
.	TRBV6-1	.	TRBJ2-7	CASSEAGESSEQYF	TGTGCCAGCAGTGAAGCGGGAGAGTCGTCTGAGCAGTACTTC
.	TRBV11-2	.	TRBJ2-1	CASSPGWDYNEQFF	TGTGCCAGCAGCCCCGGTTGGGATTACAATGAGCAGTTCTTC
once	TRBV28	.	TRBJ1-5	CASREGLNQPQHF	TGTGCCAGCAGGGAAGGTCTCAATCAGCCCCAGCATTTT
.	TRBV9	TRBD1	TRBJ1-1	CASSVGSRVSGGRNTEAFF	TGTGCCAGCAGCGTAGGTTCTAGAGTGTCAGGGGGCAGGAACACTGAAGCTTTCTTT
many	TRBV5-4	TRBD2	TRBJ2-5	CASSLDSGNQETQYF	TGTGCCAGCAGCTTGGATAGCGGGAACCAAGAGACCCAGTACTTC
.	TRBV5-5	.	TRBJ1-2	CASSLAGWRMNYGYTF	TGTGCCAGCAGCTTGGCAGGTTGGAGGATGAACTATGGCTACACCTTC
.	TRBV29-1	TRBD2	TRBJ2-3	CSVELAGTDTQYF	TGCAGCGTTGAACTAGCGGGTACAGATACGCAGTATTTT
.	TRBV25-1	TRBD2	TRBJ2-5	CASSVGGETQYF	TGTGCCAGCAGTGTCGGGGGGGAGACCCAGTACTTC
.	TRBV5-1	TRBD1	TRBJ1-1	CASSLVGRGMSTEAFF	TGCGCCAGCAGCTTGGTAGGCAGGGGGATGAGCACTGAAGCTTTCTTT
.	TRBV7-2	TRBD1	TRBJ1-1	CASSPRQGPRSNTEAFF	TGTGCCAGCAGCCCCAGACAGGGCCCGCGCTCCAACACTGAAGCTTTCTTT
.	TRBV4-1	.	TRBJ2-7	CASSTPGVRGAWEQYF	TGCGCCAGCAGCACCCCCGGTGTCAGGGGGGCTTGGGAGCAGTACTTC
few	TRBV6-5	.	TRBJ2-4	CASSYSRGAGKNIQYF	TGTGCCAGCAGTTACTCCCGGGGGGCGGGCAAAAACATTCAGTACTTC
.	TRBV15	.	TRBJ1-2	CATSREVNYGYTF	TGTGCCACCAGCAGAGAAGTTAACTATGGCTACACCTTC
.	TRBV5-1	.	TRBJ2-1	CASSLRDTSYNEQFF	TGCGCCAGCAGCTTACGGGACACCTCCTACAATGAGCAGTTCTTC
.	TRBV27	.	TRBJ1-4	CASSPQRRGGNEKLFF	TGTGCCAGCAGTCCCCAGCGGCGCGGGGGTAATGAAAAACTGTTTTTT
.	TRBV6-6	.	TRBJ2-5	CASSYAAETQYF	TGTGCCAGCAGTTACGCCGCAGAGACCCAGTACTTC
.	TRBV7-7	TRBD1	TRBJ2-7	CASSRGQGEAYEQYF	TGTGCTAGCAGCCGAGGACAGGGGGAGGCATACGAGCAGTACTTC
.	TRBV19	TRBD1	TRBJ1-5	CASNKDRGYNQPQHF	TGTGCCAGTAATAAGGACAGGGGATACAATCAGCCCCAGCATTTT
.	TRBV7-9	.	TRBJ1-2	CASRLGGDPSAGYTF	TGTGCCAGCAGGTTGGGAGGGGACCCCTCTGCCGGCTACACCTTC
.	TRBV29-1	TRBD2	TRBJ2-7	CSVLAGAGGDEQYF	TGCAGCGTCCTAGCGGGAGCGGGCGGCGACGAGCAGTACTTC
.	TRBV7-7	.	TRBJ2-5	CASSLVGRRGEETQYF	TGTGCCAGCAGCTTAGTGGGGCGAAGGGGGGAAGAGACCCAGTACTTC
.	TRBV19	TRBD2	TRBJ2-7	CASSTQTSVTYEQYF	TGTGCCAGTAGTACCCAGACTAGCGTGACCTACGAGCAGTACTTC
.	TRBV7-9	TRBD2	TRBJ2-1	CASSLGGTSYNEQFF	TGTGCCAGCAGCTTAGGAGGGACTAGTTACAATGAGCAGTTCTTC
.	TRBV7-9	TRBD2	TRBJ2-3	CASSPGLAASTDTQYF	TGTGCCAGCAGCCCGGGACTAGCAGCTAGCACAGATACGCAGTATTTT
.	TRBV4-2	.	TRBJ1-2	CASSQDLVANYGYTF	TGTGCCAGCAGCCAAGATTTAGTAGCTAACTATGGCTACACCTTC
.	TRBV11-3	.	TRBJ2-1	CASSYSSHNEQFF	TGTGCCAGCAGCTACTCGTCCCACAATGAGCAGTTCTTC
few	TRBV11-2	.	TRBJ2-3	CASSLEGRVPTDTQYF	TGTGCCAGCAGCTTAGAAGGGCGGGTCCCCACAGATACGCAGTATTTT
.	TRBV5-6	TRBD1	TRBJ2-3	CASSSGTGVGDTQYF	TGTGCCAGCAGCTCCGGGACAGGGGTCGGAGATACGCAGTATTTT
.	TRBV5-4	.	TRBJ2-1	CASSALLEGRYNEQFF	TGTGCCAGCAGCGCCCTCCTGGAGGGGAGGTACAATGAGCAGTTCTTC
.	TRBV7-9	.	TRBJ2-6	CASSLGQTPSSGANVLTF	TGTGCCAGCAGCTTAGGGCAGACCCCGAGCTCTGGGGCCAACGTCCTGACTTTC
.	TRBV5-6	.	TRBJ2-4	CASSWRRGYVNIQYF	TGTGCCAGCAGTTGGAGAAGGGGTTATGTTAACATTCAGTACTTC
few	TRBV21-1	.	TRBJ2-5	CASSPRKQETQYF	TGTGCCAGCAGCCCGCGTAAGCAAGAGACCCAGTACTTC
few	TRBV5-1	.	TRBJ1-1	CASSLEILSTEAFF	TGCGCCAGCAGCTTGGAGATTCTGAGCACTGAAGCTTTCTTT
few	TRBV5-1	TRBD2	TRBJ2-3	CASSSSGLSTDTQYF	TGCGCCAGCAGCTCTAGCGGGCTGAGCACAGATACGCAGTATTTT
.	TRBV5-6	.	TRBJ2-3	CASSLDKLSSTDTQYF	TGTGCCAGCAGCTTGGATAAGCTGTCTAGCACAGATACGCAGTATTTT